Shown below are 25 T cell receptor beta chains from a single sample sequenced in a study of cytomegalovirus exposure and HLA in healthy donors. Use of 60 Vbeta and 13 Jbeta primers characterized the PCR. Measured with immunoSEQ multiplex PCR; TCRdb has only the in-frame clones, and not every one. The sample consists of tens of thousands of clones, around 78% of them appearing once. Sequencing was done on a sample of PBMCs. These receptors all come from a man younger than 35 in good health and CMV-seropositive.

This chain links TRBV7-9 with TRBJ1-2; D is perhaps TRBD1 (6 bases). CDR3 length: 13 residues. Trimming took off 5 bases at V and 2 bases at J, with 9 bases between the two ends. Looked up from germline, CDR1 is SEHNR and CDR2 is FQNEAQ (reference sequence). The CDR3 is CASSMGANYGYTF. The CDR3 bases are TGTGCCAGCAGCATGGGGGCCAACTATGGCTACACCTTC.

This sequence joins TRBV6-1 and TRBJ1-2; D remains ambiguous. V lost 4 bases, J lost 0 bases, and 12 bases lay in between. The CDR3 has 15 residues. The germline V gene encodes CDR1 MNHNS and CDR2 SASEGT. The CDR3 protein is CASSAETEANYGYTF. CDR3 sequence (DNA): TGTGCCAGCAGTGCCGAGACTGAAGCTAACTATGGCTACACCTTC.

This chain links TRBV28 with TRBJ2-6; a weak D match, TRBD2 (5 bases). Per the germline V gene, CDR1 is MDHEN and CDR2 is SYDVKM. This CDR3 has 15 residues. Trimming pared 8 bases from V and 2 bases from J, leaving 13 bases between. CDR3 amino acids: CASGGGTTGANVLTF. The CDR3 DNA reads as TGTGCCAGCGGTGGAGGAACCACTGGGGCCAACGTCCTGACTTTC. Together with reference TRBV28 and TRBJ2-6, the CDR3 gives the full variable domain: DVKVTQSSRYLVKRTGEKVFLECVQDMDHENMFWYRQDPGLGLRLIYFSYDVKMKEKGDIPEGYSVSREKKERFSLILESASTNQTSMYLCASGGGTTGANVLTFGAGSRLTVL.

J is TRBJ1-2 and V is TRBV5-1; 8 bases are shared with TRBD1. The CDR3 spans 15 residues. Losses at the gene ends were 0 bases for V and 2 bases for J; bases not matched to a gene: 3. Germline CDR1 is SGHRS and CDR2 is YFSETQ. The CDR3 coding sequence is TGCGCCAGCAGCTTGGCGGCAGGGGGCAACTATGGCTACACCTTC. It encodes CASSLAAGGNYGYTF.

The chain joins TRBV6-5 to TRBJ1-1; D might be TRBD1 (5 bases). The CDR3 has 15 residues. Trimming stripped 5 bases from V and 4 bases from J, with 17 bases between. Germline CDR1 reads MNHEY; CDR2 reads SVGAGI. CDR3 protein: CASSKTRRGVTEAFF. CDR3 sequence (DNA): TGTGCCAGCAGTAAAACTAGGCGGGGGGTCACTGAAGCTTTCTTT.

V usage is TRBV6-6 and J usage is TRBJ2-5; TRBD2 aligns across 13 bases. Germline V gene sequence: CDR1 MNHNY, CDR2 SVGAGI (reference sequence). Unmatched junction bases numbered 7, after V lost 6 bases and J lost 3 bases. This CDR3 region has 16 residues. The CDR3 sequence is CASRVRLAGGKETQYF. For the CDR3, the DNA is TGTGCCAGCAGGGTTAGACTAGCGGGGGGCAAAGAGACCCAGTACTTC.

This chain uses TRBV5-4 with TRBJ2-1, with 9 bases identical to TRBD1. In germline, CDR1 is SGHNT, CDR2 YYREEE (reference sequence). Losses at the gene ends were 4 bases for V and 1 base for J; bases not matched to a gene: 3. The CDR3 sequence is 15 residues long. The CDR3 region has the DNA TGTGCCAGCAGCAGGACAGGGGAATCCTACAATGAGCAGTTCTTC. This encodes CASSRTGESYNEQFF.

The chain combines TRBV6-1 with TRBJ2-7; tentatively, D is TRBD2 (6 bases). V lost 4 bases to trimming and J lost 5 bases, with 30 bases between them. The CDR3 totals 19 residues. Germline V CDR1 and CDR2: MNHNS, SASEGT. The CDR3 reads CASSGRGVGSSPLWDEQYF. The CDR3 DNA sequence: TGTGCCAGCAGTGGCCGCGGGGTTGGGTCCTCTCCCTTGTGGGACGAGCAGTACTTC.

This chain joins TRBV7-9 and TRBJ1-1, with a tentative D call TRBD1 (6 bases). The CDR3 runs to 15 residues. Trimming cost V 4 bases and J 3 bases, with 15 bases left between them. Germline V gene lookup returns CDR1 SEHNR and CDR2 FQNEAQ (reference sequence). The CDR3 here is CASSWDQGYDTEAFF. In nucleotides, the CDR3 is TGTGCCAGCAGCTGGGACCAGGGGTATGACACTGAAGCTTTCTTT.

The chain links TRBV6-5 to TRBJ1-1; 9 positions agree with TRBD1. This CDR3 is 13 amino acids long. Germline lookup yields CDR1 MNHEY and CDR2 SVGAGI. V lost 6 bases, J lost 4 bases, and 3 bases stayed unmatched. CDR3 DNA: TGTGCCAGCAGACAGGGGGCCAGCACTGAAGCTTTCTTT. Amino acids: CASRQGASTEAFF.

The CDR3 is CASSVAGNQETQYF. CDR3 DNA: TGCGCCAGCAGTGTTGCAGGGAACCAAGAGACCCAGTACTTC. The chain combines TRBV10-2 with TRBJ2-5; possible D gene TRBD1, 5 bases. Between the trimmed V and J ends, which lost 4 bases and 0 bases, there was a span of 9 bases. Germline CDR1 and CDR2: WSHSY and SAAADI. The CDR3 runs to 14 residues.

The chain couples TRBV19 to TRBJ1-1, with D possibly TRBD1 on 6 matching bases. The germline gives CDR1 LNHDA, CDR2 SQIVND (reference sequence). The CDR3 length is 13 residues. V lost 7 bases and J 2 bases, leaving 11 bases between the germline ends. CDR3 loop: CASIGQINTEAFF. The CDR3 DNA reads TGTGCCAGTATAGGACAGATCAACACTGAAGCTTTCTTT.

The rearrangement links TRBV4-1 to TRBJ2-2, with TRBD2 matching over 7 bases. CDR3 length: 19 residues. The ends lost 2 bases at V and 1 base at J; junction bases unmatched: 13. Germline V gives CDR1 MGHRA, CDR2 YSYEKL. The CDR3 bases are TGCGCCAGCAGCCAAAATCCGCTAGCGGAGGTTTTGAACACCGGGGAGCTGTTTTTT. The encoded protein is CASSQNPLAEVLNTGELFF.

The chain links TRBV7-8 to TRBJ2-7; 8 bases align to TRBD2. The length of the CDR3 is 16 residues. The V segment lost 2 bases and the J segment 6 bases; nucleotides outside the gene matches: 12. CDR1 is SGHVS, CDR2 FQNEAQ, per germline. The CDR3 region is CASSLQNSGVKGEQYF. The DNA for the CDR3 is TGTGCCAGCAGCTTACAGAATAGCGGGGTTAAAGGCGAGCAGTACTTC.

The rearrangement joins TRBV30 to TRBJ2-3, with TRBD1 matching over 8 bases. The J segment lost 6 bases and the V segment lost 3 bases, leaving 11 bases of the junction unmatched. Per the germline V gene, CDR1 is GTSNPN and CDR2 is SVGIG (reference sequence). This CDR3 region has 15 residues. The CDR3 nucleotides read TGTGCCTGGAGACGTTTAGGACAGGGACAGGATACGCAGTATTTT. Its protein product is CAWRRLGQGQDTQYF.

The V and J genes are TRBV23-1 and TRBJ2-5; a possible D gene is TRBD2 (7 bases). TRBV23-1 counts as an open reading frame of uncertain function. This CDR3 region has 13 residues. V was shortened by 9 bases and J by 4 bases, with 15 bases between the two germline ends. CDR3: CARCHREGETQYF. CDR3 nucleotides: TGCGCCAGATGTCACAGGGAGGGAGAGACCCAGTACTTC.

The chain links TRBV25-1 to TRBJ2-3; TRBD1 matches 7 bases. Unmatched junction bases numbered 4, after V lost 2 bases and J lost 2 bases. This CDR3 spans 15 amino acids. In germline, CDR1 is MGHDK, CDR2 SYGVNS. CDR3 amino acids: CASSEGTANTDTQYF. Written as DNA, the CDR3 is TGTGCCAGCAGTGAAGGGACAGCTAACACAGATACGCAGTATTTT.

The gene calls are TRBV4-1 and TRBJ2-1; 8 bases map to TRBD2. The CDR3 runs 16 residues. J was trimmed by 7 bases and V by 2 bases; bases with no gene match: 10. Germline loops: CDR1 MGHRA, CDR2 YSYEKL. This chain's CDR3 is CASSQHTRGAGNEQFF. The CDR3 nucleotides read TGCGCCAGCAGCCAACATACGCGGGGGGCAGGGAATGAGCAGTTCTTC.

This clone was observed a single time. The V gene is TRBV30, the J gene TRBJ1-2, with 7 bases fitting TRBD1. The CDR3 has 14 residues. The J segment lost 1 base and the V segment lost 6 bases, leaving 8 bases of the junction unmatched. CDR1 GTSNPN and CDR2 SVGIG come from the germline V gene (reference sequence). This chain's CDR3 is CACLSGDSNYGYTF. The CDR3 DNA is TGTGCCTGCCTTTCGGGGGACAGTAACTATGGCTACACCTTC.

This chain links TRBV30 with TRBJ1-2; tentative D call: TRBD1 (5 bases). CDR1 and CDR2 (germline): GTSNPN, SVGIG (reference sequence). Trimming pared 2 bases from V and 8 bases from J, leaving 12 bases between. This CDR3 spans 12 amino acids. The CDR3 DNA reads as TGTGCCTGGAGTAGCGGGGCTCGCGGCTACACCTTC. This sequence encodes CAWSSGARGYTF.

This clone was observed a few times. The chain combines TRBV10-3 with TRBJ2-3; no reliable D call. V was cut by 10 bases and J by 5 bases, with 13 bases left in between. The CDR3 runs to 12 residues. Germline V CDR1 and CDR2: ENHRY, SYGVKD. Here the CDR3 reads CATKPDGDTQYF. Here the CDR3 DNA reads TGTGCCACCAAGCCCGATGGAGATACGCAGTATTTT.

The chain links TRBV30 to TRBJ1-2, with unresolved D. The V gene lost 3 bases and the J gene lost 4 bases, with 9 bases spanning the gap. Germline CDR1 reads GTSNPN; CDR2 reads SVGIG (reference sequence). There are 12 residues in the CDR3. CDR3 nucleotides: TGTGCCTGGAGCCACTCGAGCTATGGCTACACCTTC. Protein product: CAWSHSSYGYTF.

This clone was counted only a few times. The J gene is TRBJ2-7, the V gene TRBV7-2; D is possibly TRBD1 (7 bases). The germline V gene has CDR1 SGHTA and CDR2 FQGNSA. The CDR3 spans 15 residues. The V and J ends lost 8 bases and 6 bases respectively, with 23 bases between them. The CDR3 DNA follows: TGTGCCAGCGTTGGGGGCGGGACAGTACGTTCCGAGCAGTACTTC. Amino acids: CASVGGGTVRSEQYF.

Notes on this clone: Distinct nucleotide sequences in the sample also encode this CDR3. V gene TRBV7-6 combines with J gene TRBJ1-4; 7 nucleotides line up with TRBD1. CDR3 length: 14 amino acids. J was trimmed by 8 bases and V by 1 base; bases with no gene match: 4. Looked up from germline, CDR1 is SGHVS and CDR2 is FNYEAQ. CDR3 sequence reads: CASSLGQGGEKLFF. The CDR3 region has the DNA TGTGCCAGCAGCTTAGGACAGGGAGGCGAAAAACTGTTTTTT.

The sample holds a few counts of this clone. The chain combines TRBV10-3 with TRBJ2-3; TRBD1 matches 7 bases. Germline V gene data show CDR1 as ENHRY and CDR2 as SYGVKD. This CDR3 has 15 residues. V lost 11 bases to trimming and J lost 5 bases; unmatched junction nucleotides: 16. The CDR3: CASKSSPGTVDTQYF. The CDR3 DNA follows: TGTGCCTCTAAATCGTCCCCAGGGACAGTAGATACGCAGTATTTT.